These 29 T cell receptor beta chains came from one sample sequenced in a study of blood T cells in healthy people across ages. Together with a sample-barcoded 5' primer, a J-beta primer mix was included in a second PCR lasting about 6 to 11 cycles. From the 5' RACE reads, TCRdb called clonotypes with MiXCR, one entry per CDR3 protein. This sample carries about 1,600,000 distinct CDR3 sequences, approximately 40% of them seen once, and the ten largest clones take 6.5% to 10%. Sequencing input: blood. Source of these receptors: a woman younger than 35 in good health.

This clonotype has more than one count but fewer than ten. The rearrangement uses TRBV20-1 and TRBJ2-7; 11 nucleotides align to TRBD2. The end of the DNA aligns better with TRBJ2-5, so the J call may be wrong. Germline CDR1 and CDR2: DFQATT and SNEGSKA (reference sequence). This CDR3 has 14 amino acids. Here the CDR3 DNA reads TGCAGTGCTAGAGAACTAGCGGGAGAAGAGACCCAGTACTTC. The encoded protein is CSARELAGEETQYF.

This clonotype showed up just a few times. This sequence joins TRBV15 and TRBJ2-1; D call uncertain. V lost 4 bases, J lost 4 bases, and 8 bases lay in between. This CDR3 comprises 13 residues. The germline CDR1 and CDR2 sequences are LNHNV and YYDKDF (reference sequence). The CDR3 DNA reads as TGTGCCACCAGCACCGGCGGTTACAATGAGCAGTTCTTC. Amino acids: CATSTGGYNEQFF.

This clonotype was detected a few times. The V gene is TRBV2, the J gene TRBJ2-3; a possible D gene is TRBD2 (5 bases). Trimming shortened V by 10 bases and J by 4 bases, and 9 bases separated the two germline ends. Per germline, CDR1 SNHLY and CDR2 FYNNEI. The CDR3 contains 11 residues. The CDR3 DNA follows: TGTGCCACCAAGGAGGCAGATACGCAGTATTTT. It is translated as CATKEADTQYF.

The rearrangement links TRBV5-1 to TRBJ2-1; 7 bases are a match to TRBD1. Germline CDR1 and CDR2: SGHRS and YFSETQ. Trimming removed 0 bases from V and 1 base from J; junction bases left unmatched: 4. This CDR3 comprises 16 residues. The CDR3 region is CASSLGQGVSYNEQFF. The CDR3 DNA is TGCGCCAGCAGCTTGGGCCAGGGGGTTTCCTACAATGAGCAGTTCTTC.

This clonotype has only a few counts. The rearrangement uses TRBV20-1 and TRBJ1-5, with TRBD1 matching over 9 bases. Trimming removed 6 bases from V and 3 bases from J; junction bases left unmatched: 3. The CDR3 covers 13 residues. Germline V gene lookup returns CDR1 DFQATT and CDR2 SNEGSKA (reference sequence). The CDR3 loop is CSAGDRDNQPQHF. CDR3 nucleotides: TGCAGTGCCGGGGACAGGGACAATCAGCCCCAGCATTTT.

The sample holds one count of this clonotype. With a much larger clone just one base away, this may be a read error. The rearrangement uses TRBV20-1 and TRBJ2-5, with D possibly being TRBD2 (5 bases). This CDR3 is 17 amino acids long. Per germline, CDR1 DFQATT and CDR2 SNEGSKA (reference sequence). DNA for the CDR3: TGCAGTGATAGAGGTTCATTCCTAGCAGGACCTCAAGAGACCCAGTACTTC. Protein product: CSDRGSFLAGPQETQYF.

Concerning this clonotype: This may arise from a read error, as a much more abundant clone is one base away. The chain joins TRBV4-1 to TRBJ2-3; the D is unclear. The length of the CDR3 is 13 residues. CDR1 is MGHRA, CDR2 YSYEKL, per germline. Written as DNA, the CDR3 is TGCGCCAGCAGCCAACTCCTCACAGATGCGCAGTATTTT. This gives the protein CASSQLLTDAQYF.

V gene TRBV6-2 or TRBV6-3 combines with J gene TRBJ2-7; D ambiguous. Germline V CDR1 and CDR2: MNHEY, SVGEGT. Trimming removed 2 bases from V and 2 bases from J, with 16 bases in between. The CDR3 runs 16 residues. Written as DNA, the CDR3 is TGTGCCAGCAGTTACCGGACCTCCCAATTGGCCTACGAGCAGTACTTC. Translated, it gives CASSYRTSQLAYEQYF.

This clonotype was detected only a few times. The rearrangement joins TRBV24-1 to TRBJ2-5; D may be TRBD2 (5 bases). The CDR3 has 16 residues. Germline CDR1 is KGHDR and CDR2 is SFDVKD. Trimming shortened V by 3 bases and J by 4 bases, and 17 bases separated the two germline ends. The CDR3 here is CATSDPRGSEGETQYF. The CDR3 nucleotides are TGTGCCACCAGTGATCCACGGGGTTCTGAGGGAGAGACCCAGTACTTC.

This clonotype was observed a handful of times. The chain has TRBV4-1 and TRBJ1-5; D is uncertain. V shed 0 bases and J shed 0 bases, with 15 bases lying between them. The CDR3 spans 18 residues. Per the germline V gene, CDR1 is MGHRA and CDR2 is YSYEKL. CDR3 protein: CASSQEAPSLPSNQPQHF. Here the CDR3 DNA reads TGCGCCAGCAGCCAAGAGGCGCCGTCCCTTCCTAGCAATCAGCCCCAGCATTTT.

This clonotype appeared a few times. This chain joins TRBV10-3 and TRBJ2-3, with 11 bases lining up with TRBD1. The CDR3 is made up of 17 amino acids. The germline V gene has CDR1 ENHRY and CDR2 SYGVKD. V shed 5 bases and J 2 bases; nucleotides not matched to a gene: 9. The DNA of the CDR3 is TGTGCCATCAGTCCGGGGGACAGGGGGTACCTCACAGATACGCAGTATTTT. The encoded protein is CAISPGDRGYLTDTQYF.

This clonotype occurred a few times. V gene TRBV5-1 combines with J gene TRBJ2-3; tentatively, D is TRBD1 (5 bases). V lost 0 bases and J lost 0, with 11 bases in between. Germline lookup yields CDR1 SGHRS and CDR2 YFSETQ. The CDR3 runs to 16 residues. CDR3 nucleotide sequence: TGCGCCAGCAGCTTGGTTCCAGGGCAGAGCACAGATACGCAGTATTTT. It specifies CASSLVPGQSTDTQYF.

Comments on this clonotype: The junction departs from the called germline gene at one end, perhaps through a read error. V is TRBV27 and J is TRBJ2-1; D might be TRBD1 (6 bases). From germline, CDR1 is MNHEY and CDR2 SMNVEV (reference sequence). The CDR3 totals 14 residues. CDR3 sequence: CASSPLNRVETQFF. CDR3 sequence (DNA): TGTGCCAGCAGTCCACTTAACAGGGTGGAGACCCAGTTCTTT.

This clonotype showed up just a few times. The chain joins TRBV4-1 to TRBJ1-5; D perhaps matches TRBD1 (5 bases). V dropped 5 bases and J dropped 3 bases, with 11 bases sitting between them. The CDR3 totals 14 residues. Germline CDR1 MGHRA, CDR2 YSYEKL. The CDR3 DNA reads TGCGCCAGCAGCGGACATGGAGACAATCAGCCCCAGCATTTT. Translation: CASSGHGDNQPQHF.

The chain recombines TRBV3-1 with TRBJ2-5, with D possibly TRBD2 on 6 matching bases. The length of the CDR3 is 12 residues. Germline lookup yields CDR1 LGHDT and CDR2 YNNKEL (reference sequence). V was trimmed by 2 bases and J by 11 bases, leaving 12 bases between them. The CDR3 loop reads CASSQRGLEQYF. The CDR3 region has the DNA TGTGCCAGCAGCCAACGGGGACTTGAGCAGTACTTC.

This clonotype occurred a few times. This rearrangement joins TRBV30 to TRBJ1-5; D unresolved. This CDR3 spans 14 amino acids. The V gene's germline CDR1 is GTSNPN and CDR2 SVGIG (reference sequence). V was shortened by 0 bases and J by 1 base, with 7 bases between the two germline ends. CDR3 DNA sequence: TGTGCCTGGAGTGTCTCGGGGAGCAATCAGCCCCAGCATTTT. Translation gives CAWSVSGSNQPQHF.

The J gene is TRBJ2-7, the V gene TRBV6-5, with TRBD2 matching 9 bases. The germline gives CDR1 MNHEY, CDR2 SVGAGI. CDR3 length: 17 amino acids. The trim removed 6 bases at V and 2 bases at J, leaving 14 bases unmatched. The CDR3 region has the DNA TGTGCCAGCAGCTACCTCCATCTTAGCGGGGGTACCTACGAGCAGTACTTC. Protein product: CASSYLHLSGGTYEQYF.

The chain recombines TRBV3-1 with TRBJ2-1; D not resolved. Germline CDR1 reads LGHDT; CDR2 reads YNNKEL (reference sequence). The CDR3 extends over 19 amino acids. With 0 bases removed from V and 3 bases from J, the gap between germline ends came to 21 bases. CDR3 sequence: CASSQEVLDGLEHYNEQFF. CDR3 nucleotides: TGTGCCAGCAGCCAAGAAGTGTTGGACGGGCTAGAGCACTACAATGAGCAGTTCTTC.

In its sample, this clonotype was seen once. The chain uses TRBV7-2 and TRBJ2-7; tentative D call: TRBD1 (5 bases). CDR1 and CDR2 (germline): SGHTA, FQGNSA. The CDR3 loop spans 20 amino acids. V was shortened by 5 bases and J by 2 bases, with 31 bases between the two germline ends. The CDR3 reads CASSHRTIGESTPATYEQYF. The CDR3 nucleotides read TGTGCCAGCAGCCATCGTACCATAGGGGAATCGACTCCGGCAACCTACGAGCAGTACTTC.

CDR3 bases: TGCGCCAGCAGCTATACCGGGACAGAGAACACTGAAGCTTTCTTT. It yields the protein CASSYTGTENTEAFF. This chain links TRBV5-1 with TRBJ1-1, with 7 bases aligning to TRBD1. This CDR3 is 15 amino acids long. The J segment lost 1 base and the V segment lost 3 bases, leaving 6 bases of the junction unmatched. Per germline, CDR1 SGHRS and CDR2 YFSETQ.

The rearrangement uses TRBV6-6 and TRBJ2-1; TRBD1 or TRBD2 may be the D gene (6 bases each). V was shortened by 7 bases and J by 7 bases, with 14 bases between the two germline ends. The CDR3 runs 13 residues. Germline lookup yields CDR1 MNHNY and CDR2 SVGAGI (reference sequence). CDR3 DNA sequence: TGTGCCAGCAAATTTCGAGGGGGGAATGAGCAGTTCTTC. It translates to CASKFRGGNEQFF.

This clonotype has more than one count but fewer than ten. The chain has TRBV13 and TRBJ2-3; 10 bases fit TRBD2. CDR1 is PRHDT and CDR2 is FYEKMQ in the germline V gene (reference sequence). The J segment lost 2 bases and the V segment lost 7 bases, leaving 9 bases of the junction unmatched. The CDR3 runs to 16 residues. For the CDR3, the DNA is TGTGCCAGCAAACCTGTAGCGGGGGGTACCACAGATACGCAGTATTTT. Its protein is CASKPVAGGTTDTQYF.

V is TRBV4-1 and J is TRBJ2-1; unclear D gene. The DNA matches TRBJ2-7 better at its end, which makes the J call doubtful. Looked up from germline, CDR1 is MGHRA and CDR2 is YSYEKL. The CDR3 contains 20 residues. The CDR3 spells CASSQWPPGQTGSSYNEQYF. As DNA, the CDR3 is TGCGCCAGCAGCCAGTGGCCGCCCGGGCAAACGGGCAGCTCCTATAATGAGCAGTACTTC.

J is TRBJ2-4 and V is TRBV27; TRBD2 matches at 7 bases. The J call may be incorrect, as the DNA end agrees better with TRBJ2-7. Germline CDR1 reads MNHEY; CDR2 reads SMNVEV (reference sequence). The CDR3 has 16 amino acids. The CDR3: CASSLDASGYYYEQYF. For the CDR3, the DNA is TGTGCCAGCAGTTTAGATGCTAGCGGATATTACTACGAGCAGTACTTC.

This clonotype was detected only a few times. J is TRBJ2-1 and V is TRBV11-1; a possible D gene is TRBD2 (7 bases). Germline CDR1 reads SGHAT; CDR2 reads FQDESV (reference sequence). The CDR3 sequence is 17 residues long. V lost 2 bases and J 2 bases, leaving 16 bases between the germline ends. The CDR3 DNA is TGTGCCAGCAGCTTAAAACGGGGGGCCGTAACCTACAATGAGCAGTTCTTC. Protein product: CASSLKRGAVTYNEQFF.

This clonotype was seen a handful of times. This chain connects TRBV6-5 to TRBJ2-1, with D possibly being TRBD2 (6 bases). CDR3 length equals 16 residues. Germline values: CDR1 MNHEY, CDR2 SVGAGI. With 0 bases removed from V and 3 bases from J, the gap between germline ends came to 12 bases. The CDR3 spells CASSYSGGTGYNEQFF. The CDR3, as DNA: TGTGCCAGCAGTTACTCAGGCGGGACTGGCTACAATGAGCAGTTCTTC.

The J gene is TRBJ2-3, the V gene TRBV7-8; tentatively, D is TRBD1 (6 bases). V was clipped by 1 base and J by 7 bases, with 12 bases between them. Germline V gene sequence: CDR1 SGHVS, CDR2 FQNEAQ. The CDR3 extends over 14 amino acids. CDR3 sequence (DNA): TGTGCCAGCAGCTTAGACGAGGGACATAATACGCAGTATTTT. This translates into CASSLDEGHNTQYF.

The V gene is TRBV2, the J gene TRBJ2-7; D is undetermined. V lost 1 base and J lost 3, with 7 bases in between. The CDR3 is 13 amino acids. CDR1 SNHLY and CDR2 FYNNEI come from the germline V gene. The CDR3 is CASSEGIFYEQYF. The CDR3 nucleotides are TGTGCCAGCAGTGAAGGGATCTTCTACGAGCAGTACTTC.

The V gene is TRBV6-6, the J gene TRBJ2-6; perhaps TRBD1 as D (6 bases). The ends were cut back, 8 bases at V and 0 bases at J, with 11 bases in the middle. This CDR3 is 15 amino acids long. Germline CDR1 reads MNHNY; CDR2 reads SVGAGI (reference sequence). The CDR3 sequence is CASRQAPSGANVLTF. Written as DNA, the CDR3 is TGTGCCAGCCGACAGGCTCCCTCTGGGGCCAACGTCCTGACTTTC.